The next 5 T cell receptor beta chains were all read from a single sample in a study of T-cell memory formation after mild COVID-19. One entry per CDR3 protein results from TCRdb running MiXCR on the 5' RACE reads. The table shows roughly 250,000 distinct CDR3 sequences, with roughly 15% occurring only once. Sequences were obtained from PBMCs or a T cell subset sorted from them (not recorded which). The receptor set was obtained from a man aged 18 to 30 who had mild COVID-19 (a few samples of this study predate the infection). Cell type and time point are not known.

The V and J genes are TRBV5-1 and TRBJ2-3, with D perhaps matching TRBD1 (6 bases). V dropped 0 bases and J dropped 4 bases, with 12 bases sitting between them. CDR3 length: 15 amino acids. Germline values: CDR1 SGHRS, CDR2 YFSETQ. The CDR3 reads CASSLGPKGADTQYF. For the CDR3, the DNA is TGCGCCAGCAGCTTGGGCCCGAAGGGGGCAGATACGCAGTATTTT.

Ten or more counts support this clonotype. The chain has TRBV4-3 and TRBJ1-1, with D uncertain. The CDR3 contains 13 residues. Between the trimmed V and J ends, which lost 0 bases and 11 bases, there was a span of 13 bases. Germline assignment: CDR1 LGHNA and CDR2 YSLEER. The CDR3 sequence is CASSQERSDRAFF. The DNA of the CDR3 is TGCGCCAGCAGCCAAGAGCGGAGCGATCGGGCTTTCTTT.

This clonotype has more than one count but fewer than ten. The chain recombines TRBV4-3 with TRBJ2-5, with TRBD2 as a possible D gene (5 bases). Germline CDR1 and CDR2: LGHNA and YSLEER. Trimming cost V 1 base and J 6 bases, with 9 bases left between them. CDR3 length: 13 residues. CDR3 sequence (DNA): TGCGCCAGCAGCCAAGGGGGAGCCCAGACCCAGTACTTC. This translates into CASSQGGAQTQYF.

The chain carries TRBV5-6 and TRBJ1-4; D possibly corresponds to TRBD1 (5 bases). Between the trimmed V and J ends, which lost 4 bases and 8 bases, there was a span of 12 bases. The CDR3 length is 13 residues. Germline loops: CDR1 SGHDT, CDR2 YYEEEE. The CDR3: CASSARVGEKLFF. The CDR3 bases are TGTGCCAGCAGCGCCAGGGTGGGGGAAAAACTGTTTTTT.

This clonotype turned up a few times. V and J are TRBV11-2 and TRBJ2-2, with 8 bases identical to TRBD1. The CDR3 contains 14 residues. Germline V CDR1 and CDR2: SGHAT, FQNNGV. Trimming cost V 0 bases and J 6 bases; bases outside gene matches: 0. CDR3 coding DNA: TGTGCCAGCAGCTTAGACAGGGGGCCCGGGGAGCTGTTTTTT. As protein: CASSLDRGPGELFF.